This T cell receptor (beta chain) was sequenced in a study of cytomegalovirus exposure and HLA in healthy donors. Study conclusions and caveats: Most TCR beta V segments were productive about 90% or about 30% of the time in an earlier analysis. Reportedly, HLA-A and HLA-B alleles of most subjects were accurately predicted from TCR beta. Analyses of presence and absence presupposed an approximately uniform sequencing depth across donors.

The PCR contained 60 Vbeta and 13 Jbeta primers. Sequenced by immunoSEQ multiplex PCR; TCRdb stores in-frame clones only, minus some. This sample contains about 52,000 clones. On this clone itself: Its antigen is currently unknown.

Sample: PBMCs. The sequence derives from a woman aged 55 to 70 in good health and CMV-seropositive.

CDR3 coding DNA: TGTGCCAGCAGCTTAGAAGAACAACAGCCCCAGCATTTT. Its translation is CASSLEEQQPQHF. V is TRBV7-8 and J is TRBJ1-5; D gene ambiguous. With 1 base removed from V and 7 bases from J, the gap between germline ends came to 8 bases. The length of the CDR3 is 13 residues. Germline CDR1 reads SGHVS; CDR2 reads FQNEAQ.